The 16 T cell receptor beta chains below were found in one sample sequenced in a study of blood T cells in healthy people across ages. Using a J-beta primer mix together with a sample-barcoded 5' primer, a second PCR was run for roughly 6 to 12 cycles. TCRdb fed the 5' RACE reads into MiXCR, producing one record per CDR3 protein. The sample includes 850,000 to 1,300,000 distinct CDR3 sequences, over 35% seen only once; the top ten take approximately 17%. Source material: blood. The receptors here all came from a woman between 55 and 75 years old in good health.

The V and J genes are TRBV5-1 and TRBJ2-7, with D uncertain. The ends were cut back, 2 bases at V and 2 bases at J, with 8 bases in the middle. This CDR3 is 13 amino acids long. Germline V gives CDR1 SGHRS, CDR2 YFSETQ. Written as DNA, the CDR3 is TGCGCCAGCAGCTTAAACCAACCCTACGAGCAGTACTTC. Its protein product is CASSLNQPYEQYF.

The count of this clonotype is one. This chain joins TRBV15 and TRBJ2-6, with D perhaps matching TRBD2 (5 bases). Germline V gene sequence: CDR1 LNHNV, CDR2 YYDKDF (reference sequence). The V gene lost 5 bases and the J gene lost 2 bases, with 10 bases spanning the gap. CDR3 length equals 15 residues. CDR3 bases: TGTGCCACCAGCGGTCCCGGGACTGGGGCCAACGTCCTGACTTTC. The encoded protein is CATSGPGTGANVLTF.

The chain uses TRBV3-1 and TRBJ1-6; D gene uncertain. The V and J ends lost 0 bases and 10 bases respectively, with 13 bases between them. Germline V gene data show CDR1 as LGHDT and CDR2 as YNNKEL (reference sequence). This CDR3 has 15 residues. The CDR3 region is CASSQDRNVGSPLHF. The CDR3 region has the DNA TGTGCCAGCAGCCAAGACCGCAACGTCGGGTCACCCCTCCACTTT.

V gene TRBV14 combines with J gene TRBJ2-5, with D tentatively TRBD2 (5 bases). From germline, CDR1 is SGHDN and CDR2 FVKESK. The V end lost 0 bases, the J end lost 5 bases, and 10 bases lay between the germline ends. This CDR3 has 14 residues. The CDR3 spells CASSQDRDWETQYF. CDR3 bases: TGTGCCAGCAGCCAAGATCGGGATTGGGAGACCCAGTACTTC.

The V gene is TRBV7-9, the J gene TRBJ2-7, with D perhaps TRBD1 (6 bases). This CDR3 has 16 amino acids. The germline CDR1 and CDR2 sequences are SEHNR and FQNEAQ (reference sequence). With 5 bases removed from V and 2 bases from J, the gap between germline ends came to 19 bases. As DNA, the CDR3 is TGTGCCAGCAGCCACCCGGATCACGGGGACACCTACGAGCAGTACTTC. This translates into CASSHPDHGDTYEQYF.

This clonotype was detected only a few times. The chain has TRBV3-1 and TRBJ1-2; tentatively, D is TRBD1 (5 bases). The CDR3 has 12 amino acids. V lost 5 bases, J lost 8 bases, and 12 bases lay in between. The V gene's germline CDR1 is LGHDT and CDR2 YNNKEL (reference sequence). The CDR3 spells CASSKGAYGYTF. CDR3 coding DNA: TGTGCCAGCAGCAAAGGGGCGTACGGCTACACCTTC.

The chain has TRBV20-1 and TRBJ2-7; 9 bases match TRBD2. Trimming took 5 bases from V and 3 from J; bases not matched to a gene: 8. Looked up from germline, CDR1 is DFQATT and CDR2 is SNEGSKA (reference sequence). CDR3 length: 14 amino acids. CDR3 sequence: CSAGGSGSLYEQYF. The DNA for the CDR3 is TGCAGTGCTGGTGGTAGCGGGAGTCTCTACGAGCAGTACTTC.

The chain uses TRBV4-1 and TRBJ2-5; D not resolved. The CDR3 spans 13 residues. CDR1 and CDR2 (germline): MGHRA, YSYEKL. V lost 0 bases to trimming and J lost 11 bases, with 13 bases between them. CDR3 in DNA: TGCGCCAGCAGCCAAGAGGCTAATTTTGAGCAGTACTTC. Translation: CASSQEANFEQYF.

The chain links TRBV14 to TRBJ2-1; 15 positions agree with TRBD2. The CDR3 contains 16 residues. CDR1 is SGHDN and CDR2 is FVKESK in the germline V gene. V lost 5 bases, J lost 12 bases, and 11 bases stayed unmatched. CDR3 in amino acids: CASSILYPGLAGGQFF. CDR3 in DNA: TGTGCCAGCAGCATACTCTACCCGGGACTAGCGGGGGGGCAGTTCTTC.

As to this clonotype: Mismatch with germline at one junction end may stem from a read error. The genes are TRBV12-5 and TRBJ2-7; D ambiguous. CDR3 length equals 15 residues. From germline, CDR1 is LGHNT and CDR2 FRNRAP. In nucleotides, the CDR3 is TGTGCTAGTGCTTTGGATGGCAGTCCCTCCTACGAGCAGTACTTC. This encodes CASALDGSPSYEQYF.

This sequence joins TRBV6-2 or TRBV6-3 and TRBJ2-3; 7 bases are a match to TRBD1. V shed 0 bases, J shed 2 bases, and the junction held 8 bases outside the gene matches. Per germline, CDR1 MNHEY and CDR2 SVGEGT. The CDR3 covers 17 residues. CDR3 bases: TGTGCCAGCAGTTACTCCCCAGGGGGACCTTCCACAGATACGCAGTATTTT. Protein: CASSYSPGGPSTDTQYF.

This chain joins TRBV9 and TRBJ2-3, with TRBD2 as a possible D gene (6 bases). This CDR3 spans 14 amino acids. Germline V gene data show CDR1 as SGDLS and CDR2 as YYNGEE. Trimming took off 0 bases at V and 1 base at J, with 6 bases between the two ends. This chain's CDR3 is CASSVERGTDTQYF. CDR3 nucleotide sequence: TGTGCCAGCAGCGTAGAGCGGGGCACAGATACGCAGTATTTT.

This clonotype was seen only a few times. The chain carries TRBV29-1 and TRBJ2-3; 10 bases are shared with TRBD1. Germline CDR1 is SQVTM and CDR2 is ANQGSEA. The J segment lost 7 bases and the V segment lost 7 bases, leaving 8 bases of the junction unmatched. The CDR3 sequence is 13 residues long. This CDR3 is CSAPGQGTNTQYF. DNA for the CDR3: TGCAGCGCTCCGGGACAGGGGACAAATACGCAGTATTTT.

This chain uses TRBV6-5 with TRBJ2-7; 8 bases agree with TRBD1. This CDR3 region has 15 residues. Trimming at V came to 5 bases and at J to 7 bases, leaving 13 bases not matched to a gene. The germline gives CDR1 MNHEY, CDR2 SVGAGI. This CDR3 is CASSSRDRSYNEQYF. The CDR3 nucleotides are TGTGCCAGCAGTAGCCGGGACAGGAGCTACAATGAGCAGTACTTC.

V is TRBV6-6 and J is TRBJ1-2; D ambiguous. The V end was cut by 4 bases, the J end by 3 bases, with 9 bases between. The CDR3 length is 13 residues. Germline V gene sequence: CDR1 MNHNY, CDR2 SVGAGI (reference sequence). The CDR3 nucleotides read TGTGCCAGCAGTTTCGAGCCTGACTATGGCTACACCTTC. Its protein product is CASSFEPDYGYTF.

The chain carries TRBV24-1 and TRBJ2-1, with D possibly being TRBD1 or TRBD2 (5 bases each). The V end was cut by 3 bases, the J end by 0 bases, with 11 bases between. Germline CDR1 is KGHDR and CDR2 is SFDVKD. This CDR3 is built from 16 residues. CDR3 residues: CATSDGTVSSYNEQFF. The CDR3 DNA sequence: TGTGCCACCAGTGATGGGACGGTCAGCTCCTACAATGAGCAGTTCTTC.